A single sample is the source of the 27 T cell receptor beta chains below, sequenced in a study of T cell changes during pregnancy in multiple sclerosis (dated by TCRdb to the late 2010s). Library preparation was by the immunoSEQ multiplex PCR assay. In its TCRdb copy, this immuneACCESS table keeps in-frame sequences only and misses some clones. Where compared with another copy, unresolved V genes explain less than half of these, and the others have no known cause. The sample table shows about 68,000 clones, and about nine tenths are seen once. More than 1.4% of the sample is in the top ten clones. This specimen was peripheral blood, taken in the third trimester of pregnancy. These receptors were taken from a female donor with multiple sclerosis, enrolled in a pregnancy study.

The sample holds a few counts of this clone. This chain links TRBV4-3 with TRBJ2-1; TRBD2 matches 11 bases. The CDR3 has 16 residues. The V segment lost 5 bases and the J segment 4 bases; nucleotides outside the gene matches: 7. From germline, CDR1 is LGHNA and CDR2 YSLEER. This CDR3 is CASSLSTSGDYNEQFF. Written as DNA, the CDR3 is TGCGCCAGCAGCTTATCGACTAGCGGGGATTACAATGAGCAGTTCTTC.

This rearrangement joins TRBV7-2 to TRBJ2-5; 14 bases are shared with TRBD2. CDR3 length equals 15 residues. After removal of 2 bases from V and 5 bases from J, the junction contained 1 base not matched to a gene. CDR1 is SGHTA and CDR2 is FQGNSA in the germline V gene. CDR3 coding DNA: TGTGCCAGCAGCTTACGACTAGCGGGAGGGGAGACCCAGTACTTC. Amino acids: CASSLRLAGGETQYF.

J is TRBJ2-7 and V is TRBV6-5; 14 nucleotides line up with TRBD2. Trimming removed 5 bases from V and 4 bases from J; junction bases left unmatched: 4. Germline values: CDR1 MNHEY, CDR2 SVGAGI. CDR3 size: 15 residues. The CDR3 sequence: CASSRLAGGPYEQYF. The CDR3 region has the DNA TGTGCCAGCAGTCGACTAGCGGGAGGGCCGTACGAGCAGTACTTC.

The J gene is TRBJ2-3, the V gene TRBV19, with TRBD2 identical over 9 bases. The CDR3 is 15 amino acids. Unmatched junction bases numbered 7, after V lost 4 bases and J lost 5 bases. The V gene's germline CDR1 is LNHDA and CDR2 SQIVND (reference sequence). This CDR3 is CASSTMAGGVDTQYF. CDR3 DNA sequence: TGTGCCAGTAGTACCATGGCGGGGGGGGTAGATACGCAGTATTTT.

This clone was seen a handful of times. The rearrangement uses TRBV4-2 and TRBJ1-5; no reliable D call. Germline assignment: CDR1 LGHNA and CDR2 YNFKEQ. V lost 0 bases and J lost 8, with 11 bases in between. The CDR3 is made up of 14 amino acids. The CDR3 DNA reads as TGTGCCAGCAGCCAAGAATTAAGAGTGGAGCCCCAGCATTTT. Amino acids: CASSQELRVEPQHF.

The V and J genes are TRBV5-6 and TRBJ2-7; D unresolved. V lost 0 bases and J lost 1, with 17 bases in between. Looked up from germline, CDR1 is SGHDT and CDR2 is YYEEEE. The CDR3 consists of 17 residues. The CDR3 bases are TGTGCCAGCAGCTTGGCGCTTAGAGGAGTCCTTTCCTACGAGCAGTACTTC. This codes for CASSLALRGVLSYEQYF.

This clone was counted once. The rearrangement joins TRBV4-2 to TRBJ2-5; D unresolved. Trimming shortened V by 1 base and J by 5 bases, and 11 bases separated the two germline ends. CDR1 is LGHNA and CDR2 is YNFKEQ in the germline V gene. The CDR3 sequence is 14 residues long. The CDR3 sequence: CASSQVRSLETQYF. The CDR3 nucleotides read TGTGCCAGCAGCCAAGTTCGGTCGCTCGAGACCCAGTACTTC.

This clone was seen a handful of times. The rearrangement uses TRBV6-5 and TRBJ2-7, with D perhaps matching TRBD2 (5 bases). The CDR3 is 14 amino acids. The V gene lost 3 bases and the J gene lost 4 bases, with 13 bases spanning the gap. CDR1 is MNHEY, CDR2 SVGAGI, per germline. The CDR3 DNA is TGTGCCAGCAGTTATTCTAGCAGAAGTTACGAGCAGTACTTC. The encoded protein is CASSYSSRSYEQYF.

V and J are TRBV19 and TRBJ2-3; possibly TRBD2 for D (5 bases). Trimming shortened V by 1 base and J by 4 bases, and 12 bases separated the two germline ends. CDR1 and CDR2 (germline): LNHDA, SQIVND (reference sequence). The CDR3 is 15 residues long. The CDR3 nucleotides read TGTGCCAGTAGTATAGTAAAGAAGGGAGCAGATACGCAGTATTTT. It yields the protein CASSIVKKGADTQYF. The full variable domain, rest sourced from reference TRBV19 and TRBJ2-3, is DGGITQSPKYLFRKEGQNVTLSCEQNLNHDAMYWYRQDPGQGLRLIYYSQIVNDFQKGDIAEGYSVSREKKESFPLTVTSAQKNPTAFYLCASSIVKKGADTQYFGPGTRLTVL.

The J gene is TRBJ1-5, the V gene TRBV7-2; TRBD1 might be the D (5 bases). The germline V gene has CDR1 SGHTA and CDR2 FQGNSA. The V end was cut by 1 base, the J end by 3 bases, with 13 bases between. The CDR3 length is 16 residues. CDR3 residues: CASSLEQGGNNQPQHF. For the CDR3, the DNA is TGTGCCAGCAGCTTAGAGCAGGGAGGGAACAATCAGCCCCAGCATTTT. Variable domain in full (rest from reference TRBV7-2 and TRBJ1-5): GAGVSQSPSNKVTEKGKDVELRCDPISGHTALYWYRQSLGQGLEFLIYFQGNSAPDKSGLPSDRFSAERTGGSVSTLTIQRTQQEDSAVYLCASSLEQGGNNQPQHFGDGTRLSIL.

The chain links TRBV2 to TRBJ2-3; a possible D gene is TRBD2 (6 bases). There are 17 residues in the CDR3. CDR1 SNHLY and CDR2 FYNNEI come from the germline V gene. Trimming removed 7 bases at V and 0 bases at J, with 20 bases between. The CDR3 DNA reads TGTGCCAGCATGCTGCGCCACTCGCGGGGTAGCACAGATACGCAGTATTTT. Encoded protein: CASMLRHSRGSTDTQYF.

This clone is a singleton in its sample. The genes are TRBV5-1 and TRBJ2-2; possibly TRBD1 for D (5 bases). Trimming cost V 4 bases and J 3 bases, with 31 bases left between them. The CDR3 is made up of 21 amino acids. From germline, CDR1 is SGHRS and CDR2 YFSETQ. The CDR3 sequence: CASSAKTLRPRTGEYTGELFF. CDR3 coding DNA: TGCGCCAGCAGCGCAAAAACTCTTCGTCCTCGAACAGGAGAATACACCGGGGAGCTGTTTTTT.

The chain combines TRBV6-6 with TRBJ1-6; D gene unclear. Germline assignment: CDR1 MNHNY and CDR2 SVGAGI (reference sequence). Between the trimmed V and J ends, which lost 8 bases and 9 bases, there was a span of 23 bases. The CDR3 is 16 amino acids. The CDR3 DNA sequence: TGTGCCAGCGAGGACTCCAGGCGAGGTCGAGGTTCACCCCTCCACTTT. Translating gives CASEDSRRGRGSPLHF.

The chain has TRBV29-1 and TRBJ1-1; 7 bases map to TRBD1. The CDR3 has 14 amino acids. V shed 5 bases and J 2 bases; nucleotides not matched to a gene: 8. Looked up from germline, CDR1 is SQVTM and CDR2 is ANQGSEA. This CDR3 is CSVPSGQLNTEAFF. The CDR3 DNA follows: TGCAGCGTTCCCTCGGGACAGTTAAACACTGAAGCTTTCTTT. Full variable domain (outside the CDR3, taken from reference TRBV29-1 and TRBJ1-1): SAVISQKPSRDICQRGTSLTIQCQVDSQVTMMFWYRQQPGQSLTLIATANQGSEATYESGFVIDKFPISRPNLTFSTLTVSNMSPEDSSIYLCSVPSGQLNTEAFFGQGTRLTVV.

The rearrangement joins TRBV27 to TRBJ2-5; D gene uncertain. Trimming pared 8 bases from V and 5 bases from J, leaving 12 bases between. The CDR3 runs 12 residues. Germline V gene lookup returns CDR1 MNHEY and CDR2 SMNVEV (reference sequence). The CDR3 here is CASGPYGETQYF. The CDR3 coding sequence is TGTGCCAGCGGCCCATACGGGGAGACCCAGTACTTC.

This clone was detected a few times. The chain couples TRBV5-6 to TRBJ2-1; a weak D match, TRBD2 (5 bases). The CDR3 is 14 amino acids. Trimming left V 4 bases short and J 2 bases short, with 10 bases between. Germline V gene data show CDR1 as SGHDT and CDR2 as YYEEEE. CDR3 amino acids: CASSRGGAYNEQFF. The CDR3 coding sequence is TGTGCCAGCAGCCGGGGTGGTGCCTACAATGAGCAGTTCTTC.

The CDR3 reads CASRPFVTGYNEQFF. The CDR3 bases are TGTGCCAGCAGACCCTTTGTTACAGGGTACAATGAGCAGTTCTTC. V gene TRBV5-5 combines with J gene TRBJ2-1; the D gene is possibly TRBD1 (6 bases). CDR1 SGHKS and CDR2 YYEKEE come from the germline V gene (reference sequence). This CDR3 is built from 15 residues. Trimming stripped 5 bases from V and 4 bases from J, with 16 bases between.

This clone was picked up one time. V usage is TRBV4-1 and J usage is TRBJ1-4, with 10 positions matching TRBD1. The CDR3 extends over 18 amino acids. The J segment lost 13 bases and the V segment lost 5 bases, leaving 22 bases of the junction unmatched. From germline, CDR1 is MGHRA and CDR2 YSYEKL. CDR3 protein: CASSYTPRDRGEDKGLFF. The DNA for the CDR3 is TGCGCCAGCAGCTATACCCCCCGGGACAGGGGCGAGGATAAGGGACTGTTTTTT.

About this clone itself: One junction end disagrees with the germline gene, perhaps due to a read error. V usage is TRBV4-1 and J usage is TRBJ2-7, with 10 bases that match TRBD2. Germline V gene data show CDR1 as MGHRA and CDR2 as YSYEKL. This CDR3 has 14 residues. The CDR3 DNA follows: TGCGCCAGCAGCCAAGAAGGGACTAGCGCATACCGGATCTTC. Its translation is CASSQEGTSAYRIF.

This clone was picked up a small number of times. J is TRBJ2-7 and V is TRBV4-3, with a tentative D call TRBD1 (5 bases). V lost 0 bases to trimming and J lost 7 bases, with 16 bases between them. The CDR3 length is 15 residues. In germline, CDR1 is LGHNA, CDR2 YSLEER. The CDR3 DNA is TGCGCCAGCAGCCAAGAGGCAGGACACCCTAGAGAGCAGTACTTC. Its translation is CASSQEAGHPREQYF.

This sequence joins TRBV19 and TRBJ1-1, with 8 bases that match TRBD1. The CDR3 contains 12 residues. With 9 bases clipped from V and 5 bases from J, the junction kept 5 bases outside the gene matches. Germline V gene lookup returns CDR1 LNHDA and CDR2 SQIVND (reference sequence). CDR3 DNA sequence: TGTGCCAGCGGACAGGGAGGAACTGAAGCTTTCTTT. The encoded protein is CASGQGGTEAFF.

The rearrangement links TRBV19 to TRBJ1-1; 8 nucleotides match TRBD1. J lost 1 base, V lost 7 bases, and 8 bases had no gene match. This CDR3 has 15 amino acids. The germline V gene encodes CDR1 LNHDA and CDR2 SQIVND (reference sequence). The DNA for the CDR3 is TGTGCCAGTACCGAGGACAGGGCTGGGAACACTGAAGCTTTCTTT. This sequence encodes CASTEDRAGNTEAFF.

The chain's CDR3 is CASSVPEGAVFSGANVLTF. CDR3 nucleotide sequence: TGTGCCAGCAGTGTCCCAGAGGGGGCCGTTTTTTCTGGGGCCAACGTCCTGACTTTC. V usage is TRBV2 and J usage is TRBJ2-6, with 7 bases fitting TRBD1. The CDR3 length is 19 residues. Germline CDR1 is SNHLY and CDR2 is FYNNEI. V lost 4 bases and J lost 1; bases outside the gene matches: 13.

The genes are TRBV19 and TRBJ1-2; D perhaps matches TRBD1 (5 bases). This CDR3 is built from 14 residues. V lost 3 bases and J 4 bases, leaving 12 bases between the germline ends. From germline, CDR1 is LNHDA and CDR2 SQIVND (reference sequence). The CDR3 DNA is TGTGCCAGTAGTATCCTTTTGACAGTCTATGGCTACACCTTC. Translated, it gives CASSILLTVYGYTF.

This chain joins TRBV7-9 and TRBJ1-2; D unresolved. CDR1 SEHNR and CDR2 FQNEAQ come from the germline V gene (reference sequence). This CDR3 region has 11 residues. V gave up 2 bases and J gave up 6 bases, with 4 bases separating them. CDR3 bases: TGTGCCAGCAGCTTAATCGATGGCTACACCTTC. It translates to CASSLIDGYTF.

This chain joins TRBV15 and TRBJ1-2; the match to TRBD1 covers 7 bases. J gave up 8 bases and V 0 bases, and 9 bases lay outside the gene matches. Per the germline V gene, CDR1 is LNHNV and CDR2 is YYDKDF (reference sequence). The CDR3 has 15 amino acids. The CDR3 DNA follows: TGTGCCACCAGCAGAGATATTACAGGGGCTAAGGGCTACACCTTC. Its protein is CATSRDITGAKGYTF.

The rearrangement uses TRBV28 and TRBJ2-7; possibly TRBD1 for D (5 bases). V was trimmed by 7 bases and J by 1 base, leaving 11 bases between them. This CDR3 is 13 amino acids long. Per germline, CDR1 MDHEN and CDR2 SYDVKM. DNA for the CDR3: TGTGCCAGCAATTCAGGGCGGTCCTACGAGCAGTACTTC. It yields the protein CASNSGRSYEQYF. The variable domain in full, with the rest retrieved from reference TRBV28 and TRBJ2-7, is DVKVTQSSRYLVKRTGEKVFLECVQDMDHENMFWYRQDPGLGLRLIYFSYDVKMKEKGDIPEGYSVSREKKERFSLILESASTNQTSMYLCASNSGRSYEQYFGPGTRLTVT.